This TCR beta chain was found in a study of human T cells and chemical hapten exposure. Study background: In the approximately 25-week study, patients were dosed weekly with diphenylcyclopropenone on the scalp throughout. Whole-study results and caveats: Donor immune responses may differ from healthy people's, since all donors had alopecia.

Of note for this clonotype: Antigen unknown.

The sample's time point: patch test 1, 2 weeks after DPC sensitization. As for treatment: therapeutic diphenylcyclopropenone sensitization with weekly scalp DPC. TCRdb used MiXCR to reprocess the RACE reads, holding one entry per CDR3 protein. The sample records 300,000 to 450,000 distinct CDR3 sequences, approximately 5.1% being singletons. Source: whole blood, taken in connection with sensitization to the hapten diphenylcyclopropenone (DPC). The sequence was collected from a woman between 50 and 59 years old with alopecia areata. Some clones in this sample may be carry-over from other donors' samples.

The DNA for the CDR3 is TGTGCCAGCAGCCCCCCCCTGGGGGCCGACTACGAGCAGTACTTC. Protein sequence: CASSPPLGADYEQYF. This chain links TRBV7-2 with TRBJ2-7, with D maybe TRBD1 (6 bases). V was clipped by 5 bases and J by 3 bases, with 17 bases between them. This CDR3 region has 15 residues. Germline loops: CDR1 SGHTA, CDR2 FQGNSA.